This passage covers 28 T cell receptor beta chains from one sample sequenced in a study of STAT3 mutations in large granular lymphocyte leukemia. These receptors' targets are unknown. Points from the study as a whole: Every T-LGLL patient had at least one immunodominant TCRbeta clonotype.

Clones were read by immunoSEQ multiplex PCR, and TCRdb kept only the in-frame ones, dropping some. The sample has 30,000 to 45,000 clones; around nine tenths are singletons. Sequences were obtained from PBMCs. Every receptor here comes from a human donor with T large granular lymphocyte leukemia. Some clones in this sample may be carry-over from other donors' samples.

The chain recombines TRBV18 with TRBJ1-3; TRBD1 might be the D (6 bases). Trimming took 3 bases from V and 4 from J, leaving 16 bases between them. The CDR3 has 16 residues. From germline, CDR1 is KGHSH and CDR2 LQKENI. CDR3 loop: CASSPEGGQLGNTIYF. As DNA, the CDR3 is TGTGCCAGCTCACCGGAGGGGGGGCAACTCGGAAACACCATATATTTT.

This sequence joins TRBV6-6 and TRBJ1-2; D gene uncertain. The CDR3 sequence is 12 residues long. The germline CDR1 and CDR2 sequences are MNHNY and SVGAGI (reference sequence). Trimming took off 8 bases at V and 7 bases at J, with 14 bases between the two ends. CDR3: CASRTGLFGYTF. CDR3 in DNA: TGTGCCAGCCGGACCGGGCTTTTTGGCTACACCTTC.

This chain links TRBV19 with TRBJ1-6, with unresolved D. The CDR3 is 13 amino acids. The V gene's germline CDR1 is LNHDA and CDR2 SQIVND (reference sequence). The V and J ends lost 3 bases and 9 bases respectively, with 9 bases between them. The CDR3 coding sequence is TGTGCCAGTAGTATCTCACCCGTTTCACCCCTCCACTTT. Its protein product is CASSISPVSPLHF. The entire variable domain, with the rest obtained from reference TRBV19 and TRBJ1-6, is as follows: DGGITQSPKYLFRKEGQNVTLSCEQNLNHDAMYWYRQDPGQGLRLIYYSQIVNDFQKGDIAEGYSVSREKKESFPLTVTSAQKNPTAFYLCASSISPVSPLHFGNGTRLTVT.

This rearrangement joins TRBV6-5 to TRBJ1-2, with TRBD1 as a possible D gene (6 bases). The CDR3 contains 13 residues. The V end was cut by 2 bases, the J end by 4 bases, with 8 bases between. CDR1 and CDR2 (germline): MNHEY, SVGAGI. The CDR3 sequence: CASSYGRGYGYTF. CDR3 DNA sequence: TGTGCCAGCAGTTACGGCAGGGGCTATGGCTACACCTTC.

The chain links TRBV7-9 to TRBJ2-1; 14 nucleotides line up with TRBD2. The CDR3 sequence is 15 residues long. V gave up 3 bases and J gave up 10 bases; unmatched junction bases: 5. Germline V CDR1 and CDR2: SEHNR, FQNEAQ (reference sequence). CDR3 loop: CASSFGLAGGTEQFF. In DNA form, the CDR3 reads TGTGCCAGCAGCTTCGGACTAGCGGGGGGCACAGAGCAGTTCTTC.

The genes are TRBV5-6 and TRBJ1-2; D remains unclear. CDR1 is SGHDT, CDR2 YYEEEE, per germline. Trimming shortened V by 0 bases and J by 8 bases, and 11 bases separated the two germline ends. The CDR3 covers 13 residues. The CDR3 is CASSLGRLEGYTF. The DNA of the CDR3 is TGTGCCAGCAGCTTGGGAAGGCTGGAGGGCTACACCTTC.

V usage is TRBV29-1 and J usage is TRBJ1-5, with 9 positions matching TRBD1. The CDR3 contains 13 residues. The V segment lost 6 bases and the J segment 10 bases; nucleotides outside the gene matches: 10. Germline CDR1 SQVTM, CDR2 ANQGSEA. The CDR3 reads CSVGGQGEDPQHF. CDR3 nucleotides: TGCAGCGTGGGGGGACAGGGAGAGGATCCCCAGCATTTT.

The chain uses TRBV7-9 and TRBJ2-2, with 11 bases fitting TRBD1. V lost 5 bases to trimming and J lost 7 bases; unmatched junction nucleotides: 6. CDR1 and CDR2 (germline): SEHNR, FQNEAQ (reference sequence). This CDR3 has 15 residues. For the CDR3, the DNA is TGTGCCAGCAGCAACGGACAGGGGGCGTTCGGGGAGCTGTTTTTT. Protein product: CASSNGQGAFGELFF.

The chain recombines TRBV5-8 with TRBJ2-7, with D tentatively TRBD1 or TRBD2 (6 bases each). This CDR3 contains 15 residues. The germline CDR1 and CDR2 sequences are SGHTS and YDEGEE. The V end was cut by 0 bases, the J end by 1 base, with 11 bases between. In DNA, the CDR3 is TGTGCCAGCAGCTTGGCCGGGGGCTTATCCTACGAGCAGTACTTC. This codes for CASSLAGGLSYEQYF.

This sequence joins TRBV20-1 and TRBJ1-6, with D maybe TRBD1 (5 bases). V lost 6 bases, J lost 7 bases, and 7 bases lay in between. CDR1 and CDR2 (germline): DFQATT, SNEGSKA (reference sequence). The CDR3 is 11 amino acids. CDR3 DNA: TGCAGTGCGACAGAAAATTCACCCCTCCACTTT. Amino acids: CSATENSPLHF.

The chain couples TRBV19 to TRBJ2-5; a possible D gene is TRBD1 (6 bases). This CDR3 comprises 15 residues. Germline values: CDR1 LNHDA, CDR2 SQIVND (reference sequence). The ends were cut back, 5 bases at V and 0 bases at J, with 13 bases in the middle. The CDR3 here is CASSAMRQDQETQYF. In DNA, the CDR3 is TGTGCCAGTAGTGCAATGAGACAGGACCAAGAGACCCAGTACTTC.

The chain has TRBV18 and TRBJ2-7, with 8 nucleotides matching TRBD2. The V gene's germline CDR1 is KGHSH and CDR2 LQKENI. V shed 3 bases, J shed 5 bases, and the junction held 12 bases outside the gene matches. CDR3 size: 16 residues. In DNA form, the CDR3 reads TGTGCCAGCTCACCCGGTCTCGACGGGGGGGGACACGAGCAGTACTTC. Its translation is CASSPGLDGGGHEQYF.

This clone came up once. The V call is TRBV7-9, the J call TRBJ1-5, with D hard to call. The CDR3 length is 13 residues. Trimming pared 5 bases from V and 2 bases from J, leaving 7 bases between. The V gene's germline CDR1 is SEHNR and CDR2 FQNEAQ (reference sequence). CDR3 nucleotide sequence: TGTGCCAGCAGCCAATATGGCAATCAGCCCCAGCATTTT. Amino acids: CASSQYGNQPQHF.

The chain employs TRBV5-1 and TRBJ2-7, with 8 bases identical to TRBD2. This CDR3 contains 16 residues. Per the germline V gene, CDR1 is SGHRS and CDR2 is YFSETQ. V trimming: 4 bases; J trimming: 0 bases; junction bases outside the gene matches: 9. This chain's CDR3 is CASSPVGRGASYEQYF. CDR3 DNA sequence: TGCGCCAGCAGCCCGGTCGGGCGGGGGGCCTCCTACGAGCAGTACTTC.

The chain recombines TRBV6-5 with TRBJ2-7, with a tentative D call TRBD1 (6 bases). This CDR3 contains 14 residues. Trimming took off 6 bases at V and 4 bases at J, with 16 bases between the two ends. Per germline, CDR1 MNHEY and CDR2 SVGAGI. The CDR3 reads CASRPGQLLYEQYF. In DNA, the CDR3 is TGTGCCAGCAGACCTGGACAGTTATTATACGAGCAGTACTTC.

The V gene is TRBV28, the J gene TRBJ1-2; D is ambiguous. The V gene's germline CDR1 is MDHEN and CDR2 SYDVKM. Trimming shortened V by 5 bases and J by 4 bases, and 11 bases separated the two germline ends. The CDR3 is made up of 13 amino acids. CDR3 region: CASSTDSRYGYTF. As DNA, the CDR3 is TGTGCCAGCAGTACGGACTCTCGCTATGGCTACACCTTC.

The chain uses TRBV4-2 and TRBJ1-6, with 9 bases fitting TRBD1. The CDR3 spans 15 residues. V lost 4 bases and J lost 7; bases outside the gene matches: 5. In germline, CDR1 is LGHNA, CDR2 YNFKEQ. The CDR3 coding sequence is TGTGCCAGCAGCCGTTCGGGGACAGGGAATTCACCCCTCCACTTT. As protein: CASSRSGTGNSPLHF.

This chain uses TRBV19 with TRBJ2-7; D gene unclear. Germline values: CDR1 LNHDA, CDR2 SQIVND (reference sequence). Deletions cut 3 bases from V and 1 base from J, with 10 bases between. The CDR3 length is 14 residues. This CDR3 is CASSIDGFSYEQYF. The CDR3 bases are TGTGCCAGTAGTATCGACGGGTTTTCCTACGAGCAGTACTTC.

In this sample, this clone turned up a few times. The rearrangement uses TRBV18 and TRBJ2-5; D gene ambiguous. Per the germline V gene, CDR1 is KGHSH and CDR2 is LQKENI. The CDR3 is 15 amino acids. V dropped 0 bases and J dropped 5 bases, with 13 bases sitting between them. CDR3 DNA sequence: TGTGCCAGCTCACCACCGCTACCTTTGGGGGAGACCCAGTACTTC. The encoded protein is CASSPPLPLGETQYF.

The chain links TRBV27 to TRBJ1-2; maybe TRBD1 (5 bases). This CDR3 region has 13 residues. Between the trimmed V and J ends, which lost 1 base and 6 bases, there was a span of 9 bases. Germline loops: CDR1 MNHEY, CDR2 SMNVEV (reference sequence). CDR3 in amino acids: CASSLFQGHGYTF. The CDR3 nucleotides read TGTGCCAGCAGTTTATTTCAGGGCCATGGCTACACCTTC.

The rearrangement joins TRBV7-2 to TRBJ2-1; the D is unclear. The CDR3 consists of 14 residues. Germline V lookup: CDR1 SGHTA, CDR2 FQGNSA. V was pared by 7 bases and J by 4 bases, with 14 bases between. The CDR3 DNA sequence: TGTGCCAGCACCCTGACGGAACCTTACAATGAGCAGTTCTTC. Amino acids: CASTLTEPYNEQFF.

This clone appeared a single time. The rearrangement links TRBV29-1 to TRBJ2-1; weak D call: TRBD2 (6 bases). The V end was cut by 4 bases, the J end by 4 bases, with 8 bases between. This CDR3 is built from 12 residues. Germline assignment: CDR1 SQVTM and CDR2 ANQGSEA. The CDR3 loop reads CSVGLGYNEQFF. The CDR3 coding sequence is TGCAGCGTTGGACTAGGTTACAATGAGCAGTTCTTC.

The chain employs TRBV7-9 and TRBJ1-3, with unresolved D. V lost 5 bases to trimming and J lost 4 bases, with 12 bases between them. Germline V CDR1 and CDR2: SEHNR, FQNEAQ (reference sequence). The CDR3 has 14 amino acids. The CDR3 nucleotides read TGTGCCAGCAGCACGCAACAAAGAGGAAACACCATATATTTT. Translated: CASSTQQRGNTIYF.

J is TRBJ2-1 and V is TRBV9; 7 bases agree with TRBD1. This CDR3 is 14 amino acids long. The ends lost 4 bases at V and 8 bases at J; junction bases unmatched: 9. The germline gives CDR1 SGDLS, CDR2 YYNGEE. The CDR3 reads CASSSLGQDDEQFF. The CDR3 coding sequence is TGTGCCAGCAGCAGTCTCGGACAGGACGATGAGCAGTTCTTC.

The rearrangement uses TRBV5-1 and TRBJ2-2, with D perhaps TRBD2 (5 bases). This CDR3 has 14 amino acids. The germline gives CDR1 SGHRS, CDR2 YFSETQ. V gave up 3 bases and J gave up 6 bases, with 12 bases separating them. The CDR3 sequence is CASSSPRGSGELFF. CDR3 in DNA: TGCGCCAGCAGCTCTCCCAGAGGGTCCGGGGAGCTGTTTTTT.

This clone came up a few times. The V call is TRBV7-6, the J call TRBJ1-6; D not resolved. The CDR3 is 13 amino acids. Trimming stripped 1 base from V and 10 bases from J, with 8 bases between. Germline V lookup: CDR1 SGHVS, CDR2 FNYEAQ. CDR3 in amino acids: CASSLEADSPLHF. The DNA for the CDR3 is TGTGCCAGCAGCTTAGAGGCAGACTCACCCCTCCACTTT.

This clone appeared once. The chain couples TRBV5-4 to TRBJ2-5, with a weak D call TRBD2 (6 bases). The CDR3 runs to 15 residues. Germline values: CDR1 SGHNT, CDR2 YYREEE (reference sequence). Trimming cost V 1 base and J 5 bases, with 15 bases left between them. The CDR3 region has the DNA TGTGCCAGCAGCTTGTACACTAGCTGGGAGGAGACCCAGTACTTC. Translated, it gives CASSLYTSWEETQYF.

The rearrangement uses TRBV7-2 and TRBJ1-3; D possibly corresponds to TRBD1 (5 bases). This CDR3 region has 17 residues. The germline gives CDR1 SGHTA, CDR2 FQGNSA. V dropped 0 bases and J dropped 0 bases, with 12 bases sitting between them. In DNA, the CDR3 is TGTGCCAGCAGCTTAGCGCGGGGACGCTACTCTGGAAACACCATATATTTT. This translates into CASSLARGRYSGNTIYF.